One T cell receptor beta chain is described in this entry. The sample comes from a study of shared clonotypes between healthy human individuals. Germline lookup yields CDR1 SGHTA and CDR2 FQGNSA. The junction had 12 bases not matched to a gene; V was cut back by 5 bases and J by 5 bases. The CDR3 sequence is 17 residues long. Here immunoSEQ multiplex PCR was the method, and the copy in TCRdb shows in-frame clones only, minus some. The sample has over 2 million clones, roughly 92% seen once. This sequence was found in a man between 18 and 35 years old in good health. Some clones in this sample may be carry-over from other donors' samples. V gene TRBV7-2 combines with J gene TRBJ2-2; 9 bases agree with TRBD1. The sequenced material came from naive CD4+ T cells from PBMCs. Documented subset: CD45RA+ positively selected. The CDR3 is CASSPLGRTGVTGELFF. Written as DNA, the CDR3 is TGTGCCAGCAGCCCGTTGGGTCGGACAGGGGTTACCGGGGAGCTGTTTTTT.